Detailed here is one TCR beta chain. These data belong to a study of cytomegalovirus exposure and HLA in healthy donors. CDR1 and CDR2 from the germline V gene are SGHDN and FVKESK. The CDR3 spans 15 residues. With V trimmed by 2 bases and J by 9 bases, 7 bases remained unmatched. PCR was performed using 60 Vbeta and 13 Jbeta primers. The method was immunoSEQ multiplex PCR; TCRdb's version includes in-frame clones alone and lacks a portion of them. The sample has over 150,000 clones, around four fifths seen once. The sample consisted of PBMCs. The chain employs TRBV14 and TRBJ2-1; 10 bases are shared with TRBD2. This TCR was recovered from a woman in her fifties or sixties in good health and CMV-seronegative. The CDR3 DNA reads TGTGCCAGCAGCCAATCCAATCCTAGCGGGAGTGAGCAGTTCTTC. Translated: CASSQSNPSGSEQFF.